Presented here are 22 T cell receptor beta chains from one specimen sequenced in a study of vaccination and CD4 T cells after COVID-19. Their antigens are not known. Documented treatment: roughly nine-day PBMC culture with coronavirus spike peptide pools or control peptides (ViraFEST assay). The Oncomine TCR Beta short-read assay was applied to DNA of cultured CD4+ T cells. One entry per CDR3 protein results from TCRdb running MiXCR on the PCR reads. The profile shows around 8,100 distinct CDR3 sequences, less than 80% of them singletons. The sample consisted of cultured CD4+ T cells from blood, taken after SARS-CoV-2 vaccination. The receptor set was obtained from a human donor with COVID-19.

This clonotype is a singleton in its sample. The rearrangement links TRBV2 to TRBJ2-5, with D perhaps being TRBD1 or TRBD2 (5 bases each). This CDR3 is built from 13 residues. The germline V gene has CDR1 SNHLY and CDR2 FYNNEI. Trimming removed 4 bases from V and 9 bases from J, with 15 bases in between. CDR3 sequence: CASSVRGGGPQYF. The CDR3 nucleotides read TGTGCCAGCAGTGTCCGTGGGGGTGGGCCCCAGTACTTC.

This clonotype occurred once. This chain joins TRBV5-4 and TRBJ1-1, with TRBD1 matching over 8 bases. Losses at the gene ends were 5 bases for V and 0 bases for J; bases not matched to a gene: 3. CDR3 length: 14 residues. Germline V gene lookup returns CDR1 SGHNT and CDR2 YYREEE (reference sequence). CDR3 nucleotides: TGTGCCAGCAGATCAGGGGGCATGAACACTGAAGCTTTCTTT. This translates into CASRSGGMNTEAFF.

The chain couples TRBV11-3 to TRBJ2-3; D is unclear. The CDR3 consists of 15 residues. The V gene's germline CDR1 is SGHNT and CDR2 YENEEA. Trimming shortened V by 2 bases and J by 2 bases, and 11 bases separated the two germline ends. CDR3 nucleotide sequence: TGTGCCAGCAGCTTAAGAGTGGCCCCCACAGATACGCAGTATTTT. Amino acid sequence: CASSLRVAPTDTQYF.

In its sample, this clonotype was seen a few times. This chain connects TRBV7-6 to TRBJ1-6; unclear D gene. Germline V lookup: CDR1 SGHVS, CDR2 FNYEAQ. V lost 5 bases and J 14 bases, leaving 13 bases between the germline ends. This CDR3 has 12 amino acids. CDR3 bases: TGTGCCAGCAGCCTCGGGGATTCGGCCCTCCACTTT. This gives the protein CASSLGDSALHF.

V and J are TRBV20-1 and TRBJ2-3; 9 nucleotides align to TRBD1. V lost 2 bases and J lost 3; bases outside the gene matches: 9. Germline V gene lookup returns CDR1 DFQATT and CDR2 SNEGSKA (reference sequence). The length of the CDR3 is 16 residues. The CDR3 here is CSARLSGTGKTDTQYF. The DNA of the CDR3 is TGCAGTGCTAGACTAAGCGGGACAGGGAAGACAGATACGCAGTATTTT.

The chain uses TRBV25-1 and TRBJ2-5; D perhaps matches TRBD2 (6 bases). Germline V gene lookup returns CDR1 MGHDK and CDR2 SYGVNS. With 8 bases removed from V and 5 bases from J, the gap between germline ends came to 15 bases. This CDR3 comprises 13 residues. The CDR3 nucleotides read TGTGCCAGCGGGAGGCCGGGTGAGGAGACCCAGTACTTC. Translating gives CASGRPGEETQYF.

The gene calls are TRBV5-1 and TRBJ1-2, with 7 bases aligning to TRBD1. V gave up 0 bases and J gave up 4 bases; unmatched junction bases: 6. The CDR3 is 15 amino acids. The germline CDR1 and CDR2 sequences are SGHRS and YFSETQ. The CDR3 region is CASSLEGQGVYGYTF. Written as DNA, the CDR3 is TGCGCCAGCAGCTTGGAGGGGCAGGGGGTCTATGGCTACACCTTC.

V is TRBV30 and J is TRBJ1-2; no clear D. From germline, CDR1 is GTSNPN and CDR2 SVGIG (reference sequence). The CDR3 loop spans 12 amino acids. V dropped 0 bases and J dropped 4 bases, with 6 bases sitting between them. CDR3 sequence reads: CAWSVAIYGYTF. The CDR3 coding sequence is TGTGCCTGGAGTGTAGCAATCTATGGCTACACCTTC.

V usage is TRBV7-3 and J usage is TRBJ2-1, with 12 bases that match TRBD2. The CDR3 is 15 residues long. The V gene end was trimmed by 5 bases and the J gene end by 9 bases; junction bases not matched to a gene: 8. Germline V CDR1 and CDR2: SGHTA, FQGTGA. The CDR3 region is CASSAASGGAGEQFF. Written as DNA, the CDR3 is TGTGCCAGCAGCGCCGCTAGCGGGGGGGCCGGTGAGCAGTTCTTC.

This clonotype has a handful of counts. The genes are TRBV20-1 and TRBJ2-7, with D hard to call. The germline CDR1 and CDR2 sequences are DFQATT and SNEGSKA (reference sequence). Trimming stripped 3 bases from V and 0 bases from J, with 6 bases between. The CDR3 is made up of 12 amino acids. In nucleotides, the CDR3 is TGCAGTGCTAGTTTGATCTCCTACGAGCAGTACTTC. It encodes CSASLISYEQYF.

The V and J genes are TRBV20-1 and TRBJ2-1; perhaps TRBD2 as D (5 bases). The CDR3 has 15 amino acids. Germline V gene data show CDR1 as DFQATT and CDR2 as SNEGSKA (reference sequence). The V and J ends lost 5 bases and 0 bases respectively, with 14 bases between them. The CDR3 is CSAALPGSSYNEQFF. CDR3 bases: TGCAGTGCTGCCTTACCGGGAAGCTCCTACAATGAGCAGTTCTTC.

In its sample, this clonotype is medium-sized. V usage is TRBV11-2 and J usage is TRBJ1-2; 9 positions agree with TRBD1. Germline V gene data show CDR1 as SGHAT and CDR2 as FQNNGV. This CDR3 spans 17 amino acids. Germline trimming cut 6 bases from V and 5 bases from J; bases unmatched to any gene: 16. The CDR3 bases are TGTGCCAGCAGATATAGGACAGGGGCAGGGGGACTATATGGCTACACCTTC. As protein: CASRYRTGAGGLYGYTF.

This clonotype is termed medium-sized (0.01 to 0.1%). This chain connects TRBV10-1 to TRBJ2-2; no clear D. The V gene's germline CDR1 is WNHNN and CDR2 SYGVQD (reference sequence). V was trimmed by 6 bases and J by 2 bases, leaving 7 bases between them. This CDR3 spans 13 amino acids. CDR3 residues: CASRYSNTGELFF. CDR3 in DNA: TGCGCCAGCAGATACAGTAACACCGGGGAGCTGTTTTTT.

CDR3 residues: CASSYSFVGTYEQYF. In DNA, the CDR3 is TGTGCCAGCAGTTACTCTTTCGTCGGAACCTACGAGCAGTACTTC. The gene calls are TRBV6-5 and TRBJ2-7; D gene ambiguous. CDR1 and CDR2 (germline): MNHEY, SVGAGI. Trimming left V 0 bases short and J 2 bases short, with 11 bases between. The CDR3 covers 15 residues.

The V call is TRBV30, the J call TRBJ1-1; D remains ambiguous. The V end lost 4 bases, the J end lost 8 bases, and 14 bases lay between the germline ends. CDR3 size: 12 residues. Per the germline V gene, CDR1 is GTSNPN and CDR2 is SVGIG (reference sequence). CDR3 protein: CAWIEARAEAFF. CDR3 nucleotide sequence: TGTGCCTGGATTGAGGCGCGGGCAGAAGCTTTCTTT.

This clonotype came up a few times. The rearrangement joins TRBV7-2 to TRBJ2-5; D might be TRBD1 or TRBD2, each matching 7 bases. The CDR3 consists of 18 residues. V was clipped by 6 bases and J by 5 bases, with 28 bases between them. CDR1 and CDR2 (germline): SGHTA, FQGNSA. This CDR3 is CASRRYSGGSTGPETQYF. As DNA, the CDR3 is TGTGCCAGCAGGCGCTATTCGGGGGGATCGACAGGGCCGGAGACCCAGTACTTC.

The V call is TRBV3-1, the J call TRBJ2-7; D call uncertain. The CDR3 has 14 amino acids. Between the trimmed V and J ends, which lost 1 base and 2 bases, there was a span of 9 bases. Germline V lookup: CDR1 LGHDT, CDR2 YNNKEL (reference sequence). This chain's CDR3 is CASSQVPATYEQYF. Written as DNA, the CDR3 is TGTGCCAGCAGCCAAGTGCCAGCTACCTACGAGCAGTACTTC.

This chain connects TRBV5-1 to TRBJ1-4; D might be TRBD1 (6 bases). CDR3 size: 15 residues. V was shortened by 4 bases and J by 8 bases, with 18 bases between the two germline ends. Germline loops: CDR1 SGHRS, CDR2 YFSETQ. CDR3 in DNA: TGCGCCAGCAGCCGTCTCTACAGGGCTAGCGAAAAACTGTTTTTT. It is translated as CASSRLYRASEKLFF.

This chain links TRBV20-1 with TRBJ1-1, with a possible D match to TRBD1 (5 bases). The CDR3 contains 16 residues. Germline V gene sequence: CDR1 DFQATT, CDR2 SNEGSKA (reference sequence). Trimming shortened V by 2 bases and J by 1 base, and 17 bases separated the two germline ends. The CDR3 coding sequence is TGCAGTGCTAGACCCCGGGGCCCGGGAACGAACACTGAAGCTTTCTTT. It is translated as CSARPRGPGTNTEAFF.

This clonotype appeared a single time. J is TRBJ1-2 and V is TRBV2; 8 bases match TRBD1. Germline lookup yields CDR1 SNHLY and CDR2 FYNNEI. This CDR3 region has 15 residues. V dropped 7 bases and J dropped 3; count of bases not matched to a gene: 10. CDR3 sequence reads: CASILGQGPYYGYTF. The DNA of the CDR3 is TGTGCCAGCATCCTTGGACAGGGCCCTTACTATGGCTACACCTTC.

CDR3 sequence (DNA): TGTGCCAGCAGTTTATCAGGGGGGAATCAGCCCCAGCATTTT. Amino acids: CASSLSGGNQPQHF. The V and J genes are TRBV12-3 or TRBV12-4 and TRBJ1-5; 7 bases line up with TRBD1. The length of the CDR3 is 14 residues. Losses at the gene ends were 2 bases for V and 4 bases for J; bases not matched to a gene: 2.

The CDR3 region has the DNA TGTGCCAGCAGCCCTTCCGGGGGGGAGACCCAGTACTTC. It yields the protein CASSPSGGETQYF. The chain is built from TRBV6-2 or TRBV6-3 and TRBJ2-5, with 7 nucleotides matching TRBD2. V trimming: 6 bases; J trimming: 5 bases; junction bases outside the gene matches: 6. This CDR3 has 13 amino acids. CDR1 is MNHEY and CDR2 is SVGEGT in the germline V gene.